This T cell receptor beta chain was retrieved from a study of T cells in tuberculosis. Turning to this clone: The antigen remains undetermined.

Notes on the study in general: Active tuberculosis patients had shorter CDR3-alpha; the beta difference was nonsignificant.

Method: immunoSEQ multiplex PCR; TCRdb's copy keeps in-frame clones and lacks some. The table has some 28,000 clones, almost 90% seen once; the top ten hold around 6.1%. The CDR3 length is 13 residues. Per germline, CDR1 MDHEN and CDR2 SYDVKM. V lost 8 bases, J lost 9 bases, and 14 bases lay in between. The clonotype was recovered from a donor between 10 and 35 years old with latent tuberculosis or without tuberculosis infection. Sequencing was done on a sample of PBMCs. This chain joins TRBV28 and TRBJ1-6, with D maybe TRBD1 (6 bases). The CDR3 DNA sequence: TGTGCCAGCCTGGGTTTAGGGGGTTCACCCCTCCACTTT. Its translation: CASLGLGGSPLHF.